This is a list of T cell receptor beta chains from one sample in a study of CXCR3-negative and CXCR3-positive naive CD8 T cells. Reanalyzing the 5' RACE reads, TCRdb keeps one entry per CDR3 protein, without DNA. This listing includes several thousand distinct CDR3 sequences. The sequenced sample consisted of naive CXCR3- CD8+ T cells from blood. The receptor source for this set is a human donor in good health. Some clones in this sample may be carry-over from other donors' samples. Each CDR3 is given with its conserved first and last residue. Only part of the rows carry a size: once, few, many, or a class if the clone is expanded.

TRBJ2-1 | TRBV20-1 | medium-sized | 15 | CSARDSSGPYNEQFF
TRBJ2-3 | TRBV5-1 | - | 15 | CASSPRGGATDTQYF
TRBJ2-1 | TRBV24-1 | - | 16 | CATSDLSGSSYNEQFF
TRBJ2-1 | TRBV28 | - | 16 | CASSLGTSGTGNEQFF
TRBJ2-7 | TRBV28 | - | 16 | CASRGLAENPSYEQYF
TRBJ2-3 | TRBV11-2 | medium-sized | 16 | CASSLEGAVSTDTQYF
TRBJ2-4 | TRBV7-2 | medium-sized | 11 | CAALRGNIQYF
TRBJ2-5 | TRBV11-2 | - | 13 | CASSAFKWETQYF
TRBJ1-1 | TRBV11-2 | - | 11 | CASSPDIEAFF
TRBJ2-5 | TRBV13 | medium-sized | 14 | CASSGQTDVRTQYF
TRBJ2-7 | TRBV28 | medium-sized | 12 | CASSFDRAEQYF
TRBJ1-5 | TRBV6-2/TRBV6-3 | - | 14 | CASSYEVYGQPQHF
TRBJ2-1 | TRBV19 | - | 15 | CASSIYGQGYNEQFF